Below, one T cell receptor beta chain is given with its context. This sample was taken from a study of shared clonotypes between healthy human individuals. Looking at the study overall: The plates for each donor numbered three CD4 naive, three CD4 memory, two CD8 naive and one CD8 memory.

The authors distributed each subset's genomic DNA evenly over several immunoSEQ plates. Sequencing was performed with immunoSEQ multiplex PCR; in TCRdb, only in-frame clones are kept and a portion is missing. The table includes more than 2 million clones, nearly 97% detected once. Donors were healthy HIV-negative adults without recent acute infections or vaccinations. Trimming removed 5 bases at V and 1 base at J, with 8 bases between. Germline CDR1 reads MNHEY; CDR2 reads SMNVEV (reference sequence). CDR3 length: 13 residues. This chain links TRBV27 with TRBJ1-1; D is unclear. The specimen sequenced was naive CD4+ T cells sorted from blood. Subset noted: CD45RA+ positively selected. The sequence was obtained from a man aged 18 to 30 in good health. This CDR3 reads CASSPVQNTEAFF. The CDR3 region has the DNA TGTGCCAGCAGTCCAGTCCAGAACACTGAAGCTTTCTTT.